The clone carrying this T cell receptor beta chain was counted ten times or more. Antigen specificity is unknown. The CDR3 consists of 16 residues. The V and J ends lost 4 bases and 4 bases, in that order; junction bases with no gene match: 11. Looked up from germline, CDR1 is KGHSH and CDR2 is LQKENI. Unique molecular identifiers tagged the TCRbeta library. A single record per CDR3 protein comes from TCRdb applying MiXCR to the PCR reads. The sample includes roughly 49,000 distinct CDR3 sequences, approximately 8.7% of them seen just once. The entry originates in a study of T-cell reconstitution after alpha-beta-depleted transplantation in children. Study-wide findings and caveats: Alpha-beta T cells about two months after transplant reportedly derived from several hundred expanded graft clones. At day 60, the high TCRbeta diversity found in some patients originated from recipient T cells and thymic progenitors that had survived. Newly produced T cells mostly provided counts and TCRbeta diversity after one year, as hyperexpanded clones declined.

The chain recombines TRBV18 with TRBJ2-5, with 8 positions matching TRBD2. The source material was PBMCs, mostly from graft donor cells, sampled 60 days after TCRalphabeta/CD19-depleted stem cell transplant. The TCR comes from a male patient between 2 and 15 years old who had a stem cell transplant for chronic granulomatous disease, so the T cells may come from the graft donor. The CDR3 nucleotides read TGTGCCAGCTCACTGGAAGCGGGAGAGAGGGTAGAGACCCAGTACTTC. Its protein product is CASSLEAGERVETQYF.